The T cell receptor beta chain under discussion was sequenced for a study of CD8 T cells in ankylosing spondylitis. TCRdb reprocessed the 5' RACE reads with MiXCR, giving one entry per CDR3 protein. The table lists about 220,000 distinct CDR3 sequences, about 7% of them singletons. V shed 7 bases and J shed 0 bases, with 7 bases lying between them. The germline CDR1 and CDR2 sequences are MNHEY and SMNVEV (reference sequence). CDR3 length: 12 amino acids. The sample holds many counts of this clonotype. Its antigen remains unknown. Notes on the study in general: Earlier authors reported some of these motif variants in reactive arthritis synovial fluid and blood. Ankylosing spondylitis blood appeared to carry a characteristic TCR beta motif of roughly eight highly homologous variants.

The chain recombines TRBV27 with TRBJ2-7, with TRBD1 as a possible D gene (5 bases). The sequencing input was blood, either unsorted or a sorted T cell fraction (not recorded which). The TCR originated in a male donor with ankylosing spondylitis. The CDR3 bases are TGTGCCAGCACCGACAGCTCCTACGAGCAGTACTTC. It yields the protein CASTDSSYEQYF.